This T cell receptor beta chain was sequenced for a study of blood T cell repertoires in COVID-19 (TCRdb year 2020). For context, the study as a whole: The collaborator samples originated in the United States, Italy and Spain and spanned the acute and convalescent phases of COVID-19. The samples were drawn from the first 160 participants of the ongoing ImmuneRACE study and from 950 to 1,500 subjects provided by 6 global collaborators. HLA class I and class II types, where available, came from metadata supplied by the sample provider rather than from assay-based typing. The sample metadata nearly always contained a de-identified subject ID, COVID-19 status, age in years and sex. The dataset comprised deeply sampled blood TCRbeta repertoires from subjects exposed to, actively infected with, or recovered from COVID-19. A freely available public database, intended as a resource for researchers studying the immune response to SARS-CoV-2, is where the repertoires were released. The prospective study material was composed of cDNA or gDNA derived from T cells, B-cell-depleted T cells, or PBMCs.

About this clone: What this receptor recognizes is not known. The input lacks base qualities; no much larger clone sits a single base away.

Study-level results and caveats: The amount of clinical and demographic metadata varied by source and participant and was provided uncurated.

TCRbeta CDR3 regions were amplified from genomic DNA using the immunoSEQ Assay, a bias-controlled multiplex PCR. As for the original processing: Within the assay, amplification of reference gene primers was used to estimate how many nucleated cells each sample contained. To quantify the absolute abundance of each unique TCRbeta CDR3 rearrangement, sequence reads were collapsed and filtered. For each sample, productive Simpson clonality was calculated as the square root of Simpson's diversity index over productive rearrangements. TCRdb stores this immuneACCESS table with in-frame sequences only. Part of the clones is absent; in the studies checked, under half of the shortfall reflects unresolved V genes, and no reason is known for the rest. V and J calls and clone size are as listed in that table; D and trimming were resolved from the DNA. The sample table contains about 200,000 clones; only one count was recorded for about 87% of them. Together, the top ten hold approximately 6.2% of the sample.

A second Seattle source provided samples from volunteer blood donors who had recovered from COVID-19. Whole blood was collected in K2EDTA tubes by collaborating institutions according to the institutions' own protocols. For TCRbeta analysis, collaborators shipped samples as frozen whole blood, isolated PBMCs, or DNA extracted from either of those sample types. Counted from cysteine to phenylalanine, this CDR3 has 15 amino acids. CDR3 DNA is the only sequence kept; it has 45 bases, read in frame from the first base. The germline V gene yields SGHTA for CDR1 and FQGTGA for CDR2. V and J are trimmed by 5 bases and 7 bases, and the gene matches miss 10 bases of the junction.

The rearrangement joined TRBV7-3 to TRBJ2-2; 7 bases in between match TRBD2. The sample taken for sequencing was peripheral blood. The sequence was collected from a man between 60 and 70 years old who had recovered from COVID-19. Read as DNA, the sequence is TGTGCCAGCAGCCCTAGCGGACTGGGGGTCGGGGAGCTGTTTTTT. The resulting protein is CASSPSGLGVGELFF.